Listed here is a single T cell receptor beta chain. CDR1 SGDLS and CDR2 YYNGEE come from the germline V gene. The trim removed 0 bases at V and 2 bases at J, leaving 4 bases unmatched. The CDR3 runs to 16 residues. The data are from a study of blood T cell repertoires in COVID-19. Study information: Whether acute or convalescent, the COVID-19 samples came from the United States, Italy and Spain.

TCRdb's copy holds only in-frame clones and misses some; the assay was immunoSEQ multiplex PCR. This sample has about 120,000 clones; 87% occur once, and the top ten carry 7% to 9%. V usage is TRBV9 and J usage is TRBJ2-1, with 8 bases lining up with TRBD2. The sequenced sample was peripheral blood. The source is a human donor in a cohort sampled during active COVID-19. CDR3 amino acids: CASSVAGGRTYNEQFF. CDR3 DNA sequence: TGTGCCAGCAGCGTAGCTGGCGGGAGGACCTACAATGAGCAGTTCTTC. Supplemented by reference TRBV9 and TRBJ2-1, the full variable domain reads DSGVTQTPKHLITATGQRVTLRCSPRSGDLSVYWYQQSLDQGLQFLIQYYNGEERAKGNILERFSAQQFPDLHSELNLSSLELGDSALYFCASSVAGGRTYNEQFFGPGTRLTVL.